Sequencing of this T cell receptor beta chain was carried out in a study of T cells in Graves' hyperthyroidism and ophthalmopathy. Germline loops: CDR1 MNHNS, CDR2 SASEGT. V was pared by 7 bases and J by 0 bases, with 13 bases between. The CDR3 spans 15 residues. In this sample, this clonotype turned up many times. TCR beta CDR3 regions were amplified from RNA transcripts. When the TCR CDR3 underwent first-round RT-PCR, the HTBI primer set was used. TCRdb passed the multiplex PCR reads through MiXCR, listing each CDR3 protein once. The table lists about 580,000 distinct CDR3 sequences, around 13% of them singletons, with 5.5% to 7.5% in the top ten.

This TCR came from a woman between 25 and 40 years old with Graves' hyperthyroidism that later progressed to Graves' ophthalmopathy. What was sequenced was blood. The chain couples TRBV6-1 to TRBJ1-5; no firm D call. This chain's CDR3 is CASTTEPYSNQPQHF. In DNA, the CDR3 is TGTGCCAGCACAACAGAGCCTTATAGCAATCAGCCCCAGCATTTT.